The T cell receptor beta chain described here comes from a study of blood T cell repertoires in COVID-19. Original analysis: Amplified reference gene primers provided the basis for estimating nucleated cell counts. Repertoires were generated with immunoSEQ multiplex PCR, while TCRdb's copy carries only in-frame clones and drops some. Clone size and V and J calls were adopted from that table, with D and trimming inferred from the DNA. Here the sample spans roughly 180,000 clones, roughly 85% being singletons. Germline V gene data show CDR1 as LNHDA and CDR2 as SQIVND (reference sequence). The length of the CDR3 is 15 residues. V was trimmed by 5 bases and J by 4 bases, leaving 14 bases between them. This study enrolled people aged roughly 18 to 89 from roughly 22 US geographic areas.

The sample comprised PBMCs or T cells enriched from blood (not recorded which). The sequence came from a man aged 55 to 70 who had recovered from COVID-19. The rearrangement joins TRBV19 to TRBJ2-2, with D possibly TRBD2 on 5 matching bases. CDR3 in amino acids: CASSRVVEGTGELFF. The CDR3 nucleotides are TGTGCCAGTAGTCGAGTGGTTGAGGGCACCGGGGAGCTGTTTTTT.